This T cell receptor beta chain is drawn from a study of blood T cell repertoires in COVID-19. The overall study: Acute-phase and convalescent COVID-19 samples originated in the United States, Italy and Spain. PBMCs, B-cell-depleted T cells, or T cells provided the cDNA or gDNA that made up the material.

As processed by the authors: From reference gene primer amplification, estimates of nucleated cell counts were derived. TCRdb's copy holds only in-frame clones and misses some; the assay was immunoSEQ multiplex PCR. V, J and clone size reflect that table, while D and trimming were determined from the DNA. The sample has roughly 80,000 clones, 91% seen once. A Seattle source enrolled patients during active infection and followed them longitudinally. Germline V gene data show CDR1 as SEHNR and CDR2 as FQNEAQ (reference sequence). The CDR3 spans 14 residues. With 7 bases clipped from V and 2 bases from J, the junction kept 6 bases outside the gene matches.

This TCR was recovered from a man in his fifties with COVID-19, enrolled during active disease. The sample was peripheral blood. V and J are TRBV7-9 and TRBJ1-1; 8 bases match TRBD1. For the CDR3, the DNA is TGTGCCAGCAACGGACAGGGACGCAACACTGAAGCTTTCTTT. Translation gives CASNGQGRNTEAFF.